This TCR beta chain stems from a study of shared clonotypes between healthy human individuals. To note about this clone: Additional DNA sequences in this sample encode the identical CDR3.

CD8 cells classed as naive were CD45RO-negative and positively selected for CCR7, excluding terminally differentiated effector memory CD45RA+ cells. The assay was immunoSEQ multiplex PCR, and TCRdb's table has in-frame clones only and misses some. The data hold around 2,000,000 clones, with roughly 95% observed a single time. The CDR3 sequence is 15 residues long. V shed 2 bases and J shed 4 bases, with 15 bases lying between them. Germline CDR1 SGDLS, CDR2 YYNGEE. The TCR comes from a man aged 18 to 35 in good health. The chain combines TRBV9 with TRBJ1-2; a possible D gene is TRBD1 (5 bases). Material: naive CD8+ T cells sorted from blood. This chain's CDR3 is CASSVGTGSGYGYTF. CDR3 sequence (DNA): TGTGCCAGCAGCGTTGGGACTGGGTCCGGCTATGGCTACACCTTC.